This note documents a single T cell receptor (beta chain) sequence. What it binds is unknown. V lost 4 bases, J lost 1 base, and 13 bases stayed unmatched. Germline V gene sequence: CDR1 SGHRS, CDR2 YFSETQ. There are 18 residues in the CDR3. Researchers took RNA transcripts and amplified the TCR beta CDR3 regions from them. The TCR CDR3 first-round RT-PCR relied on the HTBI primer set. TCRdb used MiXCR to reprocess the multiplex PCR reads, holding one entry per CDR3 protein. The table has around 100,000 distinct CDR3 sequences, roughly 50% seen once. The record originates from a study of T cells in Graves' hyperthyroidism and ophthalmopathy. Findings and caveats of the study: Most thyroid clonotypes expanded above 0.001 were also detected in blood. The model forecast ophthalmopathy, anticipating it by a median about 6.5 months before onset.

Every diagnosis used clinical symptoms, serum thyroxine and TRAb, thyroid ultrasound and orbital computed tomography. The sequence derives from a man between 40 and 49 years old with Graves' hyperthyroidism. V and J are TRBV5-1 and TRBJ1-3; 8 nucleotides agree with TRBD1. Sequences were obtained from blood. In DNA, the CDR3 is TGCGCCAGCAGCCCCGGACAGGGCTTTGCTTTATCTGGAAACACCATATATTTT. Amino acid sequence: CASSPGQGFALSGNTIYF.